Sequencing of this T cell receptor (beta chain) was carried out in a study of cytomegalovirus exposure and HLA in healthy donors. Study information: Early release data held some 80 million unique TCRs from HLA-typed donors. The study's findings and limits: Near-uniform donor sequencing depth was presumed by presence/absence analyses. Later analysis suggested links between common viral pathogens and several top significant clusters.

Of note for this clone: Its matching antigen is unknown.

Primers: 60 Vbeta forward and 13 Jbeta reverse. TCRdb keeps only in-frame clones here, not all; method: immunoSEQ multiplex PCR. This sample has 100,000 to 150,000 clones, with about 80% found just once. Sequenced: PBMCs. The receptor was isolated from a woman aged 40 to 49 in good health and CMV-seropositive.

CDR3 DNA sequence: TGTGCCAGCAGCTTGGTAGCCGGGGCCTACAATGAGCAGTTCTTC. It encodes CASSLVAGAYNEQFF. This chain joins TRBV5-4 and TRBJ2-1; TRBD2 is a possible D gene (5 bases). This CDR3 contains 15 residues. The germline CDR1 and CDR2 sequences are SGHNT and YYREEE (reference sequence). The V and J ends lost 0 bases and 2 bases respectively, with 9 bases between them.